Below, one TCR beta chain is given with its context. The CDR3 sequence is 14 residues long. Per germline, CDR1 SGHRS and CDR2 YFSETQ. Trimming pared 0 bases from V and 3 bases from J, leaving 9 bases between. The data originate from a study of cytomegalovirus exposure and HLA in healthy donors. Some clones are missing from TCRdb's copy, which holds only in-frame ones; the method was immunoSEQ multiplex PCR. The sample has 160,000 or so clones, around nine tenths seen once. The J gene is TRBJ1-1, the V gene TRBV5-1, with D perhaps TRBD1 (5 bases). Sequencing input: PBMCs. The TCR was taken from a young man in good health and CMV-seropositive. In DNA form, the CDR3 reads TGCGCCAGCAGCTTGGTAGCGGGGGACACTGAAGCTTTCTTT. The encoded protein is CASSLVAGDTEAFF.